The 13 T cell receptor beta chains below were found in one sample sequenced in a study of T-cell reconstitution after alpha-beta-depleted transplantation in children. TCRbeta library preparation incorporated unique molecular identifiers. TCRdb recomputed calls from the PCR reads with MiXCR, one row per CDR3 protein. The table records about 500,000 distinct CDR3 sequences, 32% of them present only once. Sequences were derived from PBMCs from the stem cell graft donor, sampled from the stem cell graft. Every receptor here comes from a human donor who donated a stem cell graft to a child with aplastic anemia.

As concerns this clonotype: In this CDR3 the conserved last residue, phenylalanine or tryptophan, is missing, so a read error is likely. Because the CDR3's place on the DNA is in doubt, the DNA is left out and the CDR3 is given as listed by TCRdb. V usage is TRBV5-5 and J usage is TRBJ2-1; the table names TRBD2, a call not compared with the DNA. A total of 10 residues make up the CDR3, ends included. Looked up from germline, CDR1 is SGHKS and CDR2 is YYEKEE (reference sequence). The CDR3 spells CASSRLAGGR.

The chain carries TRBV19 and TRBJ1-4, with TRBD1 as a possible D gene (6 bases). Germline V CDR1 and CDR2: LNHDA, SQIVND (reference sequence). The V and J ends lost 4 bases and 8 bases respectively, with 11 bases between them. The CDR3 consists of 13 residues. The CDR3 sequence: CASSKDSSEKLFF. For the CDR3, the DNA is TGTGCCAGTAGTAAGGACAGTTCAGAAAAACTGTTTTTT. Variable domain in full (rest from reference TRBV19 and TRBJ1-4): DGGITQSPKYLFRKEGQNVTLSCEQNLNHDAMYWYRQDPGQGLRLIYYSQIVNDFQKGDIAEGYSVSREKKESFPLTVTSAQKNPTAFYLCASSKDSSEKLFFGSGTQLSVL.

This clonotype was counted only a few times. The genes are TRBV6-2 or TRBV6-3 and TRBJ2-7, with D possibly TRBD1 on 6 matching bases. This CDR3 is built from 12 residues. V lost 4 bases and J lost 4, with 8 bases in between. Germline CDR1 and CDR2: MNHEY and SVGEGT. DNA of the CDR3: TGTGCCAGCAGTTGGACAGCTTACGAGCAGTACTTC. It yields the protein CASSWTAYEQYF.

This chain joins TRBV4-3 and TRBJ1-6, with 7 bases lining up with TRBD1. V shed 1 base and J 7 bases; nucleotides not matched to a gene: 7. In germline, CDR1 is LGHNA, CDR2 YSLEER. This CDR3 region has 16 residues. The CDR3 is CASSQAVGRGNSPLHF. The CDR3 DNA follows: TGCGCCAGCAGCCAAGCTGTCGGCAGGGGGAATTCACCCCTCCACTTT.

The V call is TRBV5-1, the J call TRBJ1-1; D gene unclear. The V end was cut by 0 bases, the J end by 1 base, with 13 bases between. Per germline, CDR1 SGHRS and CDR2 YFSETQ. This CDR3 comprises 16 residues. The CDR3 spells CASSLVGQVRNTEAFF. The CDR3 region has the DNA TGCGCCAGCAGCTTGGTAGGGCAGGTGAGGAACACTGAAGCTTTCTTT.

The rearrangement joins TRBV4-2 to TRBJ1-1; perhaps TRBD1 as D (5 bases). Deletions cut 6 bases from V and 1 base from J, with 18 bases between. CDR3 length: 16 amino acids. Germline V gene lookup returns CDR1 LGHNA and CDR2 YNFKEQ. CDR3 coding DNA: TGTGCCAGCAGGAAACACGCCGGGACGGAGAACACTGAAGCTTTCTTT. Translated: CASRKHAGTENTEAFF.

This chain links TRBV20-1 with TRBJ1-5; D is unresolved. The V gene's germline CDR1 is DFQATT and CDR2 SNEGSKA (reference sequence). Trimming took 0 bases from V and 6 from J, leaving 9 bases between them. This CDR3 has 13 amino acids. CDR3 in DNA: TGCAGTGCTAGAGAGGCTGCGGGTCAGCCCCAGCATTTT. This encodes CSAREAAGQPQHF.

The sample holds a few counts of this clonotype. The chain uses TRBV5-1 and TRBJ2-1; D is unresolved. V lost 2 bases and J 8 bases, leaving 17 bases between the germline ends. CDR1 SGHRS and CDR2 YFSETQ come from the germline V gene. The CDR3 has 15 amino acids. CDR3 in amino acids: CASSLTPRRVHEQFF. In nucleotides, the CDR3 is TGCGCCAGCAGCTTAACTCCCCGTCGGGTCCATGAGCAGTTCTTC.

This clonotype turned up a few times. The chain couples TRBV20-1 to TRBJ2-3, with 8 nucleotides matching TRBD1. The CDR3 runs to 15 residues. CDR1 is DFQATT, CDR2 SNEGSKA, per germline (reference sequence). V gave up 6 bases and J gave up 1 base; unmatched junction bases: 9. In DNA form, the CDR3 reads TGCAGTGCACTTTCTCTGGACAGGGGCACAGATACGCAGTATTTT. Protein: CSALSLDRGTDTQYF.

This clonotype showed up many times. The CDR3, as DNA: TGTGCCAGCAGCCCCGGGACAGGGTCTTATGGCTACACCTTC. Its protein product is CASSPGTGSYGYTF. The V call is TRBV5-6, the J call TRBJ1-2; 9 bases are shared with TRBD1. The CDR3 extends over 14 amino acids. Germline CDR1 SGHDT, CDR2 YYEEEE. V lost 4 bases, J lost 5 bases, and 6 bases stayed unmatched.

This rearrangement joins TRBV6-5 to TRBJ2-1; 8 positions agree with TRBD1. Trimming cost V 4 bases and J 6 bases; bases outside gene matches: 2. This CDR3 comprises 13 residues. Germline lookup yields CDR1 MNHEY and CDR2 SVGAGI. The DNA for the CDR3 is TGTGCCAGCAGTTCGGGACAGGCCAATGAGCAGTTCTTC. Its protein product is CASSSGQANEQFF.

The chain couples TRBV18 to TRBJ2-1, with 7 bases aligning to TRBD2. The J segment lost 7 bases and the V segment lost 1 base, leaving 10 bases of the junction unmatched. This CDR3 is 16 amino acids long. CDR1 KGHSH and CDR2 LQKENI come from the germline V gene. As DNA, the CDR3 is TGTGCCAGCTCACCACGGGCGGGGGAGTTGGAAAATGAGCAGTTCTTC. Translated: CASSPRAGELENEQFF.

The chain couples TRBV15 to TRBJ2-5, with D possibly TRBD1 on 7 matching bases. CDR1 and CDR2 from the germline V gene are LNHNV and YYDKDF (reference sequence). This CDR3 is built from 16 residues. Trimming took off 1 base at V and 0 bases at J, with 12 bases between the two ends. The CDR3 sequence: CATSRARRGDQETQYF. The CDR3 DNA reads as TGTGCCACCAGCAGAGCCCGCAGGGGGGACCAAGAGACCCAGTACTTC.